This is a list of T cell receptor beta chains from one sample in a study of blood T cell repertoires in COVID-19. Measured with immunoSEQ multiplex PCR; TCRdb has only the in-frame clones, and not every one. Among about 310,000 clones listed, roughly 90% were seen once. The specimen sequenced was PBMCs or T cells enriched from blood (not recorded which). Receptors originate from a woman aged 30 to 39 who had recovered from COVID-19. Each CDR3 is given with its conserved first and last residue. D genes are given only for firm matches. Only part of the rows carry a size: once, few, many, or a class if the clone is expanded.

d_call: NA
j_call: TRBJ2-3
clone_size: NA
cdr3_length: 16
v_call: TRBV4-2
cdr3_nt: TGTGCCAGCAGCCAAGATCAGGGCGTCGGCACAGATACGCAGTATTTT
cdr3_aa: CASSQDQGVGTDTQYF

d_call: NA
j_call: TRBJ1-2
clone_size: NA
cdr3_length: 11
v_call: TRBV30
cdr3_nt: TGTGCCTGGAGTTTTGGAGATGGCTACACCTTC
cdr3_aa: CAWSFGDGYTF

d_call: NA
j_call: TRBJ1-1
clone_size: NA
cdr3_length: 15
v_call: TRBV6-5
cdr3_nt: TGTGCCAGCAGCCGAGAGGACATTGCGAACACTGAAGCTTTCTTT
cdr3_aa: CASSREDIANTEAFF

d_call: TRBD1
j_call: TRBJ2-7
clone_size: NA
cdr3_length: 16
v_call: TRBV6-1
cdr3_nt: TGTGCCAGCAGTGAAGTCTCTGGACAGGGGGTAAACGAGCAGTACTTC
cdr3_aa: CASSEVSGQGVNEQYF

d_call: NA
j_call: TRBJ1-5
clone_size: NA
cdr3_length: 16
v_call: TRBV5-6
cdr3_nt: TGTGCCAGCAGCTTCGGAATAGGACAGATTAATCAGCCCCAGCATTTT
cdr3_aa: CASSFGIGQINQPQHF

d_call: NA
j_call: TRBJ2-1
clone_size: NA
cdr3_length: 16
v_call: TRBV19
cdr3_nt: TGTGCCAGTAGTATTCCTATCGTAAGCTCTCAACTCGAGCAGTTCTTC
cdr3_aa: CASSIPIVSSQLEQFF

d_call: TRBD1
j_call: TRBJ1-2
clone_size: NA
cdr3_length: 17
v_call: TRBV4-1
cdr3_nt: TGCGCCAGCAGCCCGCAGGGGGCGCGAGGAGCTAACTATGGCTACACCTTC
cdr3_aa: CASSPQGARGANYGYTF

d_call: NA
j_call: TRBJ1-1
clone_size: NA
cdr3_length: 14
v_call: TRBV11-2
cdr3_nt: TGTGCCAGCAGCTTAGCACACTATTACACTGAAGCTTTCTTT
cdr3_aa: CASSLAHYYTEAFF

d_call: NA
j_call: TRBJ2-1
clone_size: NA
cdr3_length: 13
v_call: TRBV29-1
cdr3_nt: TGCAGCGTTGATGGGGGCCGGGGCAATGAGCAGTTCTTC
cdr3_aa: CSVDGGRGNEQFF

d_call: NA
j_call: TRBJ1-2
clone_size: NA
cdr3_length: 14
v_call: TRBV6-5
cdr3_nt: TGTGCCAGCAGTTACTCGGGGGGGACTAGAGGCTACACCTTC
cdr3_aa: CASSYSGGTRGYTF

d_call: TRBD1
j_call: TRBJ1-2
clone_size: NA
cdr3_length: 15
v_call: TRBV4-3
cdr3_nt: TGCGCCAGCAGCCAAGACGAGGGACAGGGATATGGCTACACCTTC
cdr3_aa: CASSQDEGQGYGYTF

d_call: TRBD1
j_call: TRBJ2-3
clone_size: NA
cdr3_length: 15
v_call: TRBV18
cdr3_nt: TGTGCCAGCTCGTTCGGGACAGGACTTGAAGATACGCAGTATTTT
cdr3_aa: CASSFGTGLEDTQYF

d_call: NA
j_call: TRBJ1-3
clone_size: NA
cdr3_length: 14
v_call: TRBV28
cdr3_nt: TGTGCCAGCAGTTTAAAGCGTACTGGAAACACCATATATTTT
cdr3_aa: CASSLKRTGNTIYF

d_call: TRBD2
j_call: TRBJ2-1
clone_size: NA
cdr3_length: 15
v_call: TRBV6-4
cdr3_nt: TGTGCCAGCAGCATTCTAGCGGGAGAAGGAAATGAGCAGTTCTTC
cdr3_aa: CASSILAGEGNEQFF

d_call: NA
j_call: TRBJ1-6
clone_size: NA
cdr3_length: 12
v_call: TRBV27
cdr3_nt: TGTGCCAGCCGAAACCAGGACTTGGCCCTCCACTTT
cdr3_aa: CASRNQDLALHF

d_call: NA
j_call: TRBJ1-6
clone_size: NA
cdr3_length: 18
v_call: TRBV14
cdr3_nt: TGTGCCAGCAGCCAAGCTACGGGACTCCTAGGCTATAATTCACCCCTCCACTTT
cdr3_aa: CASSQATGLLGYNSPLHF

d_call: NA
j_call: TRBJ1-5
clone_size: NA
cdr3_length: 16
v_call: TRBV18
cdr3_nt: TGTGCCAGCTCACCCGTGACAGGTGGCAGCAATCAGCCCCAGCATTTT
cdr3_aa: CASSPVTGGSNQPQHF

d_call: NA
j_call: TRBJ2-7
clone_size: NA
cdr3_length: 13
v_call: TRBV5-1
cdr3_nt: TGCGCCAGCAGCTTGGTAGAACCCTACGAGCAGTACTTC
cdr3_aa: CASSLVEPYEQYF

d_call: TRBD2
j_call: TRBJ2-7
clone_size: NA
cdr3_length: 16
v_call: TRBV29-1
cdr3_nt: TGCAGCGTTAGGTTGGGACTAGCGGGACTCGTCTACGAGCAGTACTTC
cdr3_aa: CSVRLGLAGLVYEQYF

d_call: TRBD1
j_call: TRBJ2-2
clone_size: once
cdr3_length: 15
v_call: TRBV9
cdr3_nt: TGTGCCAGCAGCGCGTGGACAGGGAACACCGGGGAGCTGTTTTTT
cdr3_aa: CASSAWTGNTGELFF

d_call: NA
j_call: TRBJ1-3
clone_size: few
cdr3_length: 13
v_call: TRBV5-5
cdr3_nt: TGTGCCAGCAGCCCCGTCCGGGTAAACACCATATATTTT
cdr3_aa: CASSPVRVNTIYF

d_call: NA
j_call: TRBJ2-2
clone_size: NA
cdr3_length: 14
v_call: TRBV27
cdr3_nt: TGTGCCAGCAGTTTTTCCGGGGAAATCGGGGAGCTGTTTTTT
cdr3_aa: CASSFSGEIGELFF

d_call: NA
j_call: TRBJ2-1
clone_size: NA
cdr3_length: 15
v_call: TRBV5-1
cdr3_nt: TGCGCCAGCAGGACTTCCCACGGCTCCTACAATGAGCAGTTCTTC
cdr3_aa: CASRTSHGSYNEQFF

d_call: NA
j_call: TRBJ1-2
clone_size: NA
cdr3_length: 14
v_call: TRBV12-5
cdr3_nt: TGTGCTAGTGGTTTGGACCGGCGGACTAGGGGCTACACCTTC
cdr3_aa: CASGLDRRTRGYTF

d_call: NA
j_call: TRBJ1-4
clone_size: NA
cdr3_length: 14
v_call: TRBV11-2
cdr3_nt: TGTGCCAGCAGCTCGACAGTTACTAATGAAAAACTGTTTTTT
cdr3_aa: CASSSTVTNEKLFF

d_call: NA
j_call: TRBJ2-5
clone_size: NA
cdr3_length: 14
v_call: TRBV25-1
cdr3_nt: TGTGCCAGCAGTGAATCTGAGAACCAAGAGACCCAGTACTTC
cdr3_aa: CASSESENQETQYF

d_call: TRBD1
j_call: TRBJ2-7
clone_size: NA
cdr3_length: 17
v_call: TRBV23-1
cdr3_nt: TGCGCCAGCAGTCATAAATTAGACAGGGCTTGTCACGACGAGCAGTACTTC
cdr3_aa: CASSHKLDRACHDEQYF

d_call: NA
j_call: TRBJ1-6
clone_size: NA
cdr3_length: 15
v_call: TRBV4-1
cdr3_nt: TGCGCCAGCAGCCAAGATTTTCCGTCCAATTCACCCCTCCACTTT
cdr3_aa: CASSQDFPSNSPLHF

d_call: TRBD1
j_call: TRBJ1-5
clone_size: few
cdr3_length: 15
v_call: TRBV5-1
cdr3_nt: TGCGCCAGCAGCGAGGCGACAGGGTTTAATCAGCCCCAGCATTTT
cdr3_aa: CASSEATGFNQPQHF

d_call: NA
j_call: TRBJ2-7
clone_size: NA
cdr3_length: 14
v_call: TRBV6-5
cdr3_nt: TGTGCCAGCGGCAAAATTGACATATCGGACGAGCAGTACTTC
cdr3_aa: CASGKIDISDEQYF

d_call: NA
j_call: TRBJ1-2
clone_size: NA
cdr3_length: 17
v_call: TRBV18
cdr3_nt: TGTGCCAGCTCATATAGACAGTTTACCATACAGTCAGATGGCTACACCTTC
cdr3_aa: CASSYRQFTIQSDGYTF

d_call: NA
j_call: TRBJ1-4
clone_size: NA
cdr3_length: 13
v_call: TRBV29-1
cdr3_nt: TGCAGCGTTGAAAGGGGGGGTAATGAAAAACTGTTTTTT
cdr3_aa: CSVERGGNEKLFF

d_call: NA
j_call: TRBJ2-7
clone_size: NA
cdr3_length: 16
v_call: TRBV30
cdr3_nt: TGTGCCTGGAGTGTAGGGGTTGTGGGCAGCCCCTACGAGCAGTACTTC
cdr3_aa: CAWSVGVVGSPYEQYF

d_call: TRBD2
j_call: TRBJ2-3
clone_size: once
cdr3_length: 16
v_call: TRBV19
cdr3_nt: TGTGCCAGTAGTGTTAAACTAGCGGGGAGCACAGATACGCAGTATTTT
cdr3_aa: CASSVKLAGSTDTQYF

d_call: TRBD1
j_call: TRBJ2-7
clone_size: NA
cdr3_length: 14
v_call: TRBV6-2/TRBV6-3
cdr3_nt: TGTGCCAGCAGTTGGGGACAGGGAACCTACGAGCAGTACTTC
cdr3_aa: CASSWGQGTYEQYF

d_call: TRBD2
j_call: TRBJ2-7
clone_size: once
cdr3_length: 14
v_call: TRBV30
cdr3_nt: TGTGCCACCTGGCGGCTAGCGGGGACACACGAGCAGTACTTC
cdr3_aa: CATWRLAGTHEQYF

d_call: TRBD2
j_call: TRBJ2-3
clone_size: NA
cdr3_length: 16
v_call: TRBV13
cdr3_nt: TGTGCCAGCAGCGAGACACTAGCGCCAGGGCGCGCTACGCAGTATTTT
cdr3_aa: CASSETLAPGRATQYF

d_call: TRBD2
j_call: TRBJ2-2
clone_size: NA
cdr3_length: 16
v_call: TRBV27
cdr3_nt: TGTGCCAGCAGTTTATATGGTAGCGGGAGGACCGGGGAGCTGTTTTTT
cdr3_aa: CASSLYGSGRTGELFF

d_call: NA
j_call: TRBJ1-1
clone_size: NA
cdr3_length: 13
v_call: TRBV29-1
cdr3_nt: TGCACCATTATACTTTTACGGAACACTGAAGCTTTCTTT
cdr3_aa: CTIILLRNTEAFF

d_call: TRBD1
j_call: TRBJ1-5
clone_size: NA
cdr3_length: 13
v_call: TRBV19
cdr3_nt: TGTGCCAGTGCGGACAGGGAGGGTGCGCCCCAGCATTTT
cdr3_aa: CASADREGAPQHF

d_call: TRBD1
j_call: TRBJ1-1
clone_size: few
cdr3_length: 15
v_call: TRBV6-5
cdr3_nt: TGTGCCAGCAGATCCCCCCGGGACAGAGTTCTCTTCGCTTTCTTT
cdr3_aa: CASRSPRDRVLFAFF

d_call: NA
j_call: TRBJ2-7
clone_size: NA
cdr3_length: 19
v_call: TRBV14
cdr3_nt: TGTGCCAGCAGCCAAGATCTTCTGGAGGAGCGCAACCTACCCTACGAGCAGTACTTC
cdr3_aa: CASSQDLLEERNLPYEQYF

d_call: TRBD2
j_call: TRBJ2-1
clone_size: NA
cdr3_length: 16
v_call: TRBV27
cdr3_nt: TGTGCCAGCAGAGTAATCAGCGGGGTTTCCTACAATGAGCAGTTCTTC
cdr3_aa: CASRVISGVSYNEQFF

d_call: NA
j_call: TRBJ2-7
clone_size: NA
cdr3_length: 14
v_call: TRBV5-1
cdr3_nt: TGCGCCAGCAGCTTGGGACCAGGGTCCTACGAGCAGTACTTC
cdr3_aa: CASSLGPGSYEQYF

d_call: NA
j_call: TRBJ1-2
clone_size: NA
cdr3_length: 15
v_call: TRBV3-1/TRBV3-2
cdr3_nt: TGTGCCAGCAGCCAAGAACCCGCAGGGCACTATGGCTACACCTTC
cdr3_aa: CASSQEPAGHYGYTF

d_call: NA
j_call: TRBJ2-5
clone_size: NA
cdr3_length: 18
v_call: TRBV4-1
cdr3_nt: TGCGCCAGCAGCCGGACTAAGGGGATTAGCGCGTTTCGAGAGACCCAGTACTTC
cdr3_aa: CASSRTKGISAFRETQYF